The clone carrying this T cell receptor beta chain was counted once. What it binds is unknown. Construction of the TCR beta libraries employed iRepertoire HTBI primers in conjunction with Arm-PCR of CDR3 regions. MiXCR, applied by TCRdb to the multiplex PCR reads, yields one record per CDR3 protein. Of 560,000 or so distinct CDR3 sequences in the sample, 16% were seen once. This entry is derived from a study of regulatory T cells in long-lasting Graves disease. Study findings and constraints: The TCR repertoire of persistent Graves' patients was less diverse than that of newly diagnosed ones.

This CDR3 spans 15 amino acids. CDR1 is SGHVS and CDR2 is FQNEAQ in the germline V gene. With 5 bases clipped from V and 10 bases from J, the junction kept 10 bases outside the gene matches. Documented time point: newly diagnosed GD, antithyroid drugs for less than 3 months. Following extraction of RNA from PBMCs, that RNA was used to make the TCR library. Another study also made use of these data, one on T cells in Graves' hyperthyroidism and ophthalmopathy.

V and J are TRBV7-8 and TRBJ1-6; 8 bases are a match to TRBD1. This material consisted of peripheral blood mononuclear cells (PBMCs), taken at new diagnosis, from a patient treated with antithyroid drugs. The clonotype was recovered from a man in his late teens or twenties with Graves disease. The CDR3 loop is CASSPLQGARSPLHF. The CDR3 bases are TGTGCCAGCAGCCCTCTTCAGGGGGCAAGATCACCCCTCCACTTT.